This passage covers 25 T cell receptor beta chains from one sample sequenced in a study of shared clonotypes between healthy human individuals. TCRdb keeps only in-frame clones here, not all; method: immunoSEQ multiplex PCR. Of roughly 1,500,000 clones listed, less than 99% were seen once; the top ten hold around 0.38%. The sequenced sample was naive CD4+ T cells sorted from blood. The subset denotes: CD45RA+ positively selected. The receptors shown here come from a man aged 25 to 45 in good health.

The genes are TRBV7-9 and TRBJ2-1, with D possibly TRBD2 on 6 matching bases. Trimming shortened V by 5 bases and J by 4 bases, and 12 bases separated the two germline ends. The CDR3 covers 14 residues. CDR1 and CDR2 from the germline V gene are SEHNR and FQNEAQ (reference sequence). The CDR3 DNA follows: TGTGCCAGCAGCCCAGCGGCGGGGTACAATGAGCAGTTCTTC. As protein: CASSPAAGYNEQFF.

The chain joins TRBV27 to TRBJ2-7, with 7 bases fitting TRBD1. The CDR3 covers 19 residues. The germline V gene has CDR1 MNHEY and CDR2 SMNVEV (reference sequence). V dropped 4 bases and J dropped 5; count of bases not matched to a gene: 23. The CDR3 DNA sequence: TGTGCCAGCAGTTACGGGATCGGCAGGGGGAAATCTCAGGGAGACGAGCAGTACTTC. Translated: CASSYGIGRGKSQGDEQYF.

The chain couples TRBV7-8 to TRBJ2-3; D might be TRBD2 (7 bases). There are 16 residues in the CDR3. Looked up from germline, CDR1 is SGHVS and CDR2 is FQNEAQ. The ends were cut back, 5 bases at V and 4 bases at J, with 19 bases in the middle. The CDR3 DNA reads TGTGCCAGCAGCCCCAATGGGGGGGCGGGCGCAGATACGCAGTATTTT. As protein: CASSPNGGAGADTQYF. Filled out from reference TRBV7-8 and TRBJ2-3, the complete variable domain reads GAGVSQSPRYKVAKRGQDVALRCDPISGHVSLFWYQQALGQGPEFLTYFQNEAQLDKSGLPSDRFFAERPEGSVSTLKIQRTQQEDSAVYLCASSPNGGAGADTQYFGPGTRLTVL.

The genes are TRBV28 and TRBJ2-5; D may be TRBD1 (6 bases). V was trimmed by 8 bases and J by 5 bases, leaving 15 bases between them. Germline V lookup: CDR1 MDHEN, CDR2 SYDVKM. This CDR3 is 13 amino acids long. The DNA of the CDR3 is TGTGCCAGCGGATGGGGGCCGGGGGAGACCCAGTACTTC. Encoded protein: CASGWGPGETQYF. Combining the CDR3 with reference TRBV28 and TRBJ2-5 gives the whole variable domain DVKVTQSSRYLVKRTGEKVFLECVQDMDHENMFWYRQDPGLGLRLIYFSYDVKMKEKGDIPEGYSVSREKKERFSLILESASTNQTSMYLCASGWGPGETQYFGPGTRLLVL.

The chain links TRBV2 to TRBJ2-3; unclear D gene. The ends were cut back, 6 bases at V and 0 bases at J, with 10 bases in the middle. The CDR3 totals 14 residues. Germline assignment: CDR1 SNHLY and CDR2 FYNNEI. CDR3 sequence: CASRWETSTDTQYF. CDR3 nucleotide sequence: TGTGCCAGCAGGTGGGAAACTAGCACAGATACGCAGTATTTT.

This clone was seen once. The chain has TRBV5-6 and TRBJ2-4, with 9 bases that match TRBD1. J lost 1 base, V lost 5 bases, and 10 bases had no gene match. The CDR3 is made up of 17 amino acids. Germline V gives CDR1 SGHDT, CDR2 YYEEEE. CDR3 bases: TGTGCCAGCAGACGCTTGCCACAGGGGGCTGCCAAAAACATTCAGTACTTC. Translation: CASRRLPQGAAKNIQYF.

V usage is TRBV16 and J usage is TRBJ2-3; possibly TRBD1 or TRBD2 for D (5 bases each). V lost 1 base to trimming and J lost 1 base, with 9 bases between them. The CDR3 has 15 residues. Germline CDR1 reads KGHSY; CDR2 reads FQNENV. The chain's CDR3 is CASSQWGTGTDTQYF. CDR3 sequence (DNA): TGTGCCAGCAGCCAATGGGGGACCGGCACAGATACGCAGTATTTT.

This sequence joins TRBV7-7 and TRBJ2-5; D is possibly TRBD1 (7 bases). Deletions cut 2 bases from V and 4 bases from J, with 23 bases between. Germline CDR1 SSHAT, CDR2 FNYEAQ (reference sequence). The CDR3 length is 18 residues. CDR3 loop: CASSLRLGLTGRSETQYF. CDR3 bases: TGTGCCAGCAGCTTAAGGTTGGGGTTGACAGGGAGGTCAGAGACCCAGTACTTC.

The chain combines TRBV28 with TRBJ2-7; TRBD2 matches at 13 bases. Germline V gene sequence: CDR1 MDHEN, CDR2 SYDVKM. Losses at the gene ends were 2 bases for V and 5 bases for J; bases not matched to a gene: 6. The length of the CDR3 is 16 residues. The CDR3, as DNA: TGTGCCAGCAGTTTAACACTAGCGGGAGGGCAGAACGAGCAGTACTTC. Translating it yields CASSLTLAGGQNEQYF.

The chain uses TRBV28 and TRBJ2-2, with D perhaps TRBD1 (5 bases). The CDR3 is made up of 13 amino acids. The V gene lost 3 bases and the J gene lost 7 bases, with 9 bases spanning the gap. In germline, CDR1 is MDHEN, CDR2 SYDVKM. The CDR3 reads CASSLVGHGELFF. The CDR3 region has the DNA TGTGCCAGCAGTTTGGTGGGGCACGGGGAGCTGTTTTTT. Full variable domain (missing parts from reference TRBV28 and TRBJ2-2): DVKVTQSSRYLVKRTGEKVFLECVQDMDHENMFWYRQDPGLGLRLIYFSYDVKMKEKGDIPEGYSVSREKKERFSLILESASTNQTSMYLCASSLVGHGELFFGEGSRLTVL.

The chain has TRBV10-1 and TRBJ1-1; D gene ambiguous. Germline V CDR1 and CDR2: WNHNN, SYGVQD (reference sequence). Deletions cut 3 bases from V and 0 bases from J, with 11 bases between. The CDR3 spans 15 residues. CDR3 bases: TGCGCCAGCAGTGAAAGTATTGCGATGAACACTGAAGCTTTCTTT. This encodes CASSESIAMNTEAFF.

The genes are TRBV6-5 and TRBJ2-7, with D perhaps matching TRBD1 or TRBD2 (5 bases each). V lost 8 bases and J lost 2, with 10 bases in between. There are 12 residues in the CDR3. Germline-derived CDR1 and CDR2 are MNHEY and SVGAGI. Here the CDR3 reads CASRRGPYEQYF. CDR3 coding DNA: TGTGCCAGCCGCCGGGGCCCCTACGAGCAGTACTTC.

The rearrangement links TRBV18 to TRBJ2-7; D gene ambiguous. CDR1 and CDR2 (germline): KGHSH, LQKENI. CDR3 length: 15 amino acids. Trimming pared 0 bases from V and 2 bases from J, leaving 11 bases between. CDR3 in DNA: TGTGCCAGCTCACCACCTTCCAAGGATCCCTACGAGCAGTACTTC. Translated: CASSPPSKDPYEQYF. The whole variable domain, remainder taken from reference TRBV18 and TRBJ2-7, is NAGVMQNPRHLVRRRGQEARLRCSPMKGHSHVYWYRQLPEEGLKFMVYLQKENIIDESGMPKERFSAEFPKEGPSILRIQQVVRGDSAAYFCASSPPSKDPYEQYFGPGTRLTVT.

The CDR3 region has the DNA TGTGCCAGCAGTTTAGGGCCTCACAATGAGCAGTTCTTC. It yields the protein CASSLGPHNEQFF. The V call is TRBV28, the J call TRBJ2-1; D is ambiguous. The germline V and J ends were trimmed by 2 bases and 5 bases, with 7 bases remaining between them. The length of the CDR3 is 13 residues. In germline, CDR1 is MDHEN, CDR2 SYDVKM.

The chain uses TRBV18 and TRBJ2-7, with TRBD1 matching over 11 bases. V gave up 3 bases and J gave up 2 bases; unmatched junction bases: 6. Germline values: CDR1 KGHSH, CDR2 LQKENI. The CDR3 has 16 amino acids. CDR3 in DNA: TGTGCCAGCTCACCGACTCGGGACAGGGGGACCTACGAGCAGTACTTC. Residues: CASSPTRDRGTYEQYF.

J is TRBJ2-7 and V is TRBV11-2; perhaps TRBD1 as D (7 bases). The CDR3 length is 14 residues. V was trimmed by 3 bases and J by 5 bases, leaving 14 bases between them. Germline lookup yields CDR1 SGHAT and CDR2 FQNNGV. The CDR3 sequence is CASSLRTTGDEQYF. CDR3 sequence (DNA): TGTGCCAGCAGCTTGAGGACTACAGGGGACGAGCAGTACTTC.

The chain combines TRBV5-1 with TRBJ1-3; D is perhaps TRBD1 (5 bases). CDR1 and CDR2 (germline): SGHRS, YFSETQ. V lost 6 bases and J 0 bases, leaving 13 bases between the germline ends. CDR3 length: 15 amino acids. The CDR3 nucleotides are TGCGCCAGCAATCCCGGGCAGGGCTCTGGAAACACCATATATTTT. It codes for CASNPGQGSGNTIYF.

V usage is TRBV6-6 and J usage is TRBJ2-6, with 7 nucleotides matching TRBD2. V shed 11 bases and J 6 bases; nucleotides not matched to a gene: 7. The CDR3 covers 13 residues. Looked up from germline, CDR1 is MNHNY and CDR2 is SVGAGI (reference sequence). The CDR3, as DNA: TGTGCCGGATCGGGGGGTTCGGCCAACGTCCTGACTTTC. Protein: CAGSGGSANVLTF.

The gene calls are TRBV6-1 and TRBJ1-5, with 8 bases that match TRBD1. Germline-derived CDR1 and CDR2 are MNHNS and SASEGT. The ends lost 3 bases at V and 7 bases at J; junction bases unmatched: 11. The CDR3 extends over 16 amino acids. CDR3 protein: CASSDRPQGANQPQHF. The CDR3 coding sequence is TGTGCCAGCAGTGATAGGCCCCAGGGGGCAAACCAGCCCCAGCATTTT.

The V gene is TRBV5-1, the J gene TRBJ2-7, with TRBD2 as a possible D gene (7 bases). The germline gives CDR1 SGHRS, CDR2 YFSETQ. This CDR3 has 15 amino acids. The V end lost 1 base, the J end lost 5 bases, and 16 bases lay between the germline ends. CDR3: CASSLNGGGPHEQYF. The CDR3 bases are TGCGCCAGCAGCTTGAATGGCGGGGGCCCCCACGAGCAGTACTTC. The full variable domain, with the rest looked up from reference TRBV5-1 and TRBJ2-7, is KAGVTQTPRYLIKTRGQQVTLSCSPISGHRSVSWYQQTPGQGLQFLFEYFSETQRNKGNFPGRFSGRQFSNSRSEMNVSTLELGDSALYLCASSLNGGGPHEQYFGPGTRLTVT.

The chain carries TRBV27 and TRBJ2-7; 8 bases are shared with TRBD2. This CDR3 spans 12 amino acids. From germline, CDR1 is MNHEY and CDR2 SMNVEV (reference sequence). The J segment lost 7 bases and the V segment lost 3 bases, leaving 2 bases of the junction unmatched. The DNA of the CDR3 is TGTGCCAGCAGTTTTCTAGCGGGTGAGCAGTACTTC. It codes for CASSFLAGEQYF.

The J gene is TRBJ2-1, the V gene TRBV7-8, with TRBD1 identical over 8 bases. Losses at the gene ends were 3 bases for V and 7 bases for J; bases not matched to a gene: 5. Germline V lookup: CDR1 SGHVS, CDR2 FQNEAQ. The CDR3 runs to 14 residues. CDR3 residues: CASSLDRVKNEQFF. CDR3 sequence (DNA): TGTGCCAGCAGCTTGGACAGGGTTAAAAATGAGCAGTTCTTC.

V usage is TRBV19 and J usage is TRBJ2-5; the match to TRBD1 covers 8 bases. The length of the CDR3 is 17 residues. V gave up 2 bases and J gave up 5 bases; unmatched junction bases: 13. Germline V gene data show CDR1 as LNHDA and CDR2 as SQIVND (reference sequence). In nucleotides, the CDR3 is TGTGCCAGTAGTATAAGGGGGACAGGACGCCGAGGGGAGACCCAGTACTTC. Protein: CASSIRGTGRRGETQYF.

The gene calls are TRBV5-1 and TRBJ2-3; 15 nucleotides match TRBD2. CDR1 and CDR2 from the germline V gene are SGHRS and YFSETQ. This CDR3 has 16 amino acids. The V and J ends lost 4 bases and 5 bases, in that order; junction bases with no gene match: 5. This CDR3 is CASSPGLAGGQDTQYF. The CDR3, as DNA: TGCGCCAGCAGCCCGGGACTAGCGGGAGGTCAAGATACGCAGTATTTT.

CDR3 nucleotide sequence: TGTGCCAGCAGTCTTCAGGGAAATCAGCCCCAGCATTTT. This gives the protein CASSLQGNQPQHF. V is TRBV6-5 and J is TRBJ1-5, with D tentatively TRBD1 (5 bases). Per the germline V gene, CDR1 is MNHEY and CDR2 is SVGAGI. The length of the CDR3 is 13 residues. V lost 5 bases to trimming and J lost 4 bases, with 9 bases between them.